The rows below give T cell receptor beta chains drawn from one sample of a study of PD-1 blockade in mismatch repair-deficient tumors. Clones were read by immunoSEQ multiplex PCR, and TCRdb kept only the in-frame ones, dropping some. The sample lists 76,000 or so clones, 70% to 90% occurring once. The starting material was peripheral blood, obtained 44 weeks after starting pembrolizumab. The receptors derive from an adult with mismatch repair-deficient cancer. Both conserved end residues are part of each CDR3. D genes are given only for firm matches. Expanded clones get a size class; other rows say once, few or many, or leave the size out.

TRBV7-9	TRBJ2-5	-	TRBD1	CASSPLRTGIQETQYF	TGTGCCAGCAGCCCCCTCCGGACAGGCATCCAAGAGACCCAGTACTTC
TRBV5-1	TRBJ2-5	-	-	CASSLEGETQYF	TGCGCCAGCAGCTTGGAGGGAGAGACCCAGTACTTC
TRBV9	TRBJ2-1	few	TRBD2	CASGEDLGGSTYNEQFF	TGTGCCAGCGGTGAGGACTTGGGGGGGAGTACCTACAATGAGCAGTTCTTC
TRBV4-2	TRBJ2-7	-	TRBD1	CASSRDRGSEQYF	TGTGCCAGCAGCCGAGACAGGGGGTCCGAGCAGTACTTC
TRBV10-3	TRBJ2-2	-	-	CAIRDYALTGELFF	TGTGCCATCAGAGATTATGCGCTCACCGGGGAGCTGTTTTTT
TRBV6-5	TRBJ2-1	-	-	CASRKRASSYNEQFF	TGTGCCAGCAGAAAGCGGGCGAGCTCCTACAATGAGCAGTTCTTC
TRBV5-6	TRBJ2-3	-	TRBD1	CASSLVGQGAFTDTQYF	TGTGCCAGCAGCTTGGTGGGGCAGGGGGCGTTCACAGATACGCAGTATTTT
TRBV30	TRBJ2-7	-	-	CAPRPPPTEGCVGEQYF	TGTGCCCCCCGCCCTCCCCCGACTGAAGGGTGTGTCGGCGAGCAGTACTTC
TRBV9	TRBJ2-1	once	-	CASSVVARNEQFF	TGTGCCAGCAGCGTAGTCGCGAGGAATGAGCAGTTCTTC
TRBV19	TRBJ1-1	-	-	CASRANTEAFF	TGTGCCAGCAGGGCGAACACTGAAGCTTTCTTT
TRBV18	TRBJ2-3	-	-	CASPLTGFSTDTQYF	TGTGCCAGCCCACTAACGGGGTTTAGCACAGATACGCAGTATTTT
TRBV18	TRBJ1-4	-	-	CASSLRRGNEKLFF	TGTGCCAGCTCACTCAGGAGGGGAAATGAAAAACTGTTTTTT
TRBV10-3	TRBJ2-5	-	TRBD1	CAIRDREETQYF	TGTGCCATCAGGGACAGGGAAGAGACCCAGTACTTC
TRBV11-2	TRBJ1-2	-	-	CASSLEGSLYLGQVGYTF	TGTGCCAGCAGCTTAGAAGGATCCCTTTACCTGGGACAAGTAGGCTACACCTTC
TRBV19	TRBJ2-5	-	TRBD1	CASSIRGQYQETQYF	TGTGCCAGTAGTATTAGGGGACAGTACCAAGAGACCCAGTACTTC
TRBV7-3	TRBJ2-1	-	-	CASSFLPDDEQFF	TGTGCCAGCAGCTTCCTCCCGGACGATGAGCAGTTCTTC
TRBV6-1	TRBJ2-5	-	TRBD1	CASSADRVLQTQYF	TGTGCCAGCAGTGCGGACAGGGTATTGCAGACCCAGTACTTC
TRBV11-3	TRBJ2-3	-	-	CASSLLPGSTDTQYF	TGTGCCAGCAGCCTACTCCCGGGGAGCACAGATACGCAGTATTTT
TRBV7-2	TRBJ2-1	-	TRBD2	CASSLVSGELHEQFF	TGTGCCAGCAGCTTAGTTAGCGGGGAACTCCATGAGCAGTTCTTC
TRBV19	TRBJ2-7	-	TRBD2	CASSSRTSGRAVYF	TGTGCCAGTAGTTCTCGGACTAGCGGGAGGGCCGTGTACTTC
TRBV2	TRBJ2-3	-	-	CARFLRDSSLTDTQYF	TGTGCCCGCTTCTTGCGGGACTCCTCCCTCACAGATACGCAGTATTTT
TRBV9	TRBJ1-2	-	TRBD1	CASSAFQGVDGYTF	TGTGCCAGCAGCGCTTTTCAGGGGGTGGATGGCTACACCTTC
TRBV29-1	TRBJ2-7	-	TRBD2	CSVATSGSPYEQYF	TGCAGCGTTGCGACTAGCGGGAGCCCCTACGAGCAGTACTTC
TRBV27	TRBJ1-2	-	-	CASSPLPRGRGYTF	TGTGCCAGCAGTCCCCTCCCGCGTGGCCGTGGCTACACCTTC
TRBV5-1	TRBJ2-7	once	-	CASSLGLGSSYEQYF	TGCGCCAGCAGCTTGGGACTAGGTTCCTCCTACGAGCAGTACTTC
TRBV27	TRBJ1-3	-	-	CASSLFPGGNTIYF	TGTGCCAGCAGTTTATTCCCAGGGGGAAACACCATATATTTT
TRBV27	TRBJ2-7	few	TRBD1	CASAQGAWQYF	TGTGCCAGCGCACAGGGGGCTTGGCAGTACTTC
TRBV6-1	TRBJ2-7	-	-	CASSDHHRQVYYEQYF	TGTGCCAGCAGTGACCATCACCGTCAAGTTTACTACGAGCAGTACTTC
TRBV28	TRBJ1-2	-	-	CASSFSGINYGYTF	TGTGCCAGCAGTTTCTCAGGGATCAACTATGGCTACACCTTC
TRBV14	TRBJ2-3	-	-	CASSLNPRDTQYF	TGTGCCAGCAGCTTGAATCCCAGAGATACGCAGTATTTT
TRBV7-9	TRBJ1-4	few	TRBD1	CASSLFGQGGEKLFF	TGTGCCAGCAGCTTATTCGGACAGGGTGGTGAAAAACTGTTTTTT
TRBV9	TRBJ2-3	-	TRBD2	CASSEPTSGSRSTDTQYF	TGTGCCAGCAGCGAGCCGACTAGCGGGAGCCGGAGCACAGATACGCAGTATTTT
TRBV5-1	TRBJ1-1	-	-	CASSPRVENTEAFF	TGCGCCAGCAGCCCCAGGGTCGAGAACACTGAAGCTTTCTTT
TRBV6-6	TRBJ1-2	-	-	CASTKTTANYGYTF	TGTGCCAGCACCAAGACGACAGCTAACTATGGCTACACCTTC
TRBV4-1	TRBJ2-1	-	-	CASSQDRGALQFF	TGCGCCAGCAGCCAAGATAGGGGGGCGTTGCAGTTCTTC
TRBV10-3	TRBJ2-1	-	-	CAISEFSGYYNEQFF	TGTGCCATCAGTGAGTTTAGCGGATACTACAATGAGCAGTTCTTC
TRBV21-1	TRBJ2-7	-	-	CASSADPSGTLGPEQYF	TGTGCCAGCAGCGCTGACCCTTCCGGGACCCTAGGCCCCGAGCAGTACTTC
TRBV5-1	TRBJ1-1	-	TRBD1	CASSLQTGRSTEAFF	TGCGCCAGCAGCTTGCAGACAGGGCGGTCCACTGAAGCTTTCTTT
TRBV19	TRBJ1-1	-	-	CASSIDPTNTEAFF	TGTGCCAGTAGTATAGACCCGACGAACACTGAAGCTTTCTTT
TRBV6-1	TRBJ1-1	-	TRBD1	CASIFTGGTEAFF	TGTGCCAGCATTTTCACAGGGGGCACTGAAGCTTTCTTT
TRBV21-1	TRBJ2-6	once	-	CASSKSYRGQEGSGANVLTF	TGTGCCAGCAGCAAATCGTACCGGGGACAGGAAGGTTCTGGGGCCAACGTCCTGACTTTC
TRBV7-8	TRBJ2-1	-	TRBD2	CASSPPTSGRGNEQFF	TGTGCCAGCAGCCCCCCGACTAGCGGGAGAGGCAATGAGCAGTTCTTC
TRBV7-2	TRBJ2-7	-	TRBD2	CASSLGPAGVYEQYF	TGTGCCAGCAGCTTAGGGCCAGCGGGAGTCTACGAGCAGTACTTC
TRBV7-3	TRBJ2-2	-	-	CASSRSATPGTGELFF	TGTGCCAGCAGCCGTAGCGCTACACCGGGGACCGGGGAGCTGTTTTTT
TRBV7-8	TRBJ2-2	-	TRBD1	CASSFRTGGATNTGELFF	TGTGCCAGCAGCTTCCGGACAGGGGGCGCGACGAACACCGGGGAGCTGTTTTTT
TRBV20-1	TRBJ2-1	-	-	CSARSHNEQFF	TGCAGTGCTAGAAGCCACAATGAGCAGTTCTTC
TRBV11-3	TRBJ2-5	-	TRBD2	CASSVTRAGDRAQYF	TGTGCCAGCAGCGTAACGCGAGCGGGAGACCGCGCCCAGTACTTC
TRBV10-3	TRBJ1-2	once	-	CATGRGANYGYTF	TGTGCCACAGGGCGGGGAGCTAACTATGGCTACACCTTC
TRBV28	TRBJ1-2	-	TRBD1	CATRAGGNYGYTF	TGTGCCACCAGGGCAGGGGGCAACTATGGCTACACCTTC
TRBV6-5	TRBJ1-2	-	-	CASSYSDSPNYGYTF	TGTGCCAGCAGTTACTCGGACAGCCCTAACTATGGCTACACCTTC
TRBV18	TRBJ1-2	-	-	CASSPASRGDGYTF	TGTGCCAGCTCACCAGCCAGCCGAGGGGATGGCTACACCTTC
TRBV27	TRBJ1-1	-	TRBD1	CASRSDTGARAEAFF	TGTGCCAGCAGATCTGATACAGGGGCGCGAGCTGAAGCTTTCTTT